This TCR beta chain is drawn from a study of blood T cell repertoires in COVID-19. In the study overall: Samples representing acute and convalescent COVID-19 were sourced from the United States, Italy and Spain. T cells, B-cell-depleted T cells, or PBMCs supplied cDNA or gDNA.

TCRdb keeps only in-frame clones here, not all; method: immunoSEQ multiplex PCR. Among some 80,000 clones, 78% were seen once, and the ten largest hold approximately 15%. This clone was seen more than once but under ten times. The V gene end was trimmed by 5 bases and the J gene end by 6 bases; junction bases not matched to a gene: 4. This CDR3 is built from 14 residues. Looked up from germline, CDR1 is SEHNR and CDR2 is FQNEAQ (reference sequence). The sequenced sample was peripheral blood. This rearrangement joins TRBV7-9 to TRBJ1-5; TRBD1 aligns across 10 bases. The TCR originated in a human donor in a cohort sampled during active COVID-19. CDR3 amino acids: CASSPGQGTQPQHF. The CDR3 DNA is TGTGCCAGCAGCCCGGGACAGGGGACTCAGCCCCAGCATTTT.